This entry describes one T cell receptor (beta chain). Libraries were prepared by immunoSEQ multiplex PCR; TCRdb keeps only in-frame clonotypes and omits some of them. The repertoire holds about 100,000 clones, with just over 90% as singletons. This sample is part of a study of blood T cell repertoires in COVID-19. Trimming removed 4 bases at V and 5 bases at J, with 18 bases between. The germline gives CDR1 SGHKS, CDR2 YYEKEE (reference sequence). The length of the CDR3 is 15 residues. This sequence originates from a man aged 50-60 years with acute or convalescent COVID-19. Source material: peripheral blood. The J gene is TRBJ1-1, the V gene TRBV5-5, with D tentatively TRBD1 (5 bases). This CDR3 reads CASSEKGRAMTEAFF. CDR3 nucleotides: TGTGCCAGCAGCGAAAAAGGCAGGGCGATGACTGAAGCTTTCTTT.